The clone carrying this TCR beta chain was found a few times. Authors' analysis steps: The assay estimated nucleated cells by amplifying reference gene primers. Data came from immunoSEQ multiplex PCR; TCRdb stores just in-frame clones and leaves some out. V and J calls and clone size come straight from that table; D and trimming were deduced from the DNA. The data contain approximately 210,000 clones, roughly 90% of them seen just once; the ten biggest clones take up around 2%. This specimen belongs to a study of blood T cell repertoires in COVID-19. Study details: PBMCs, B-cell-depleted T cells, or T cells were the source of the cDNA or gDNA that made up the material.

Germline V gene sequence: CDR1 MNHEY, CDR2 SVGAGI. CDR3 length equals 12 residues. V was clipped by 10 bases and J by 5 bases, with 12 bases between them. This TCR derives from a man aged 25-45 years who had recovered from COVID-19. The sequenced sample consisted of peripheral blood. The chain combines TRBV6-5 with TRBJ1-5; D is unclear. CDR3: CATGRGYQPQHF. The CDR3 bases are TGTGCCACCGGACGGGGATATCAGCCCCAGCATTTT.